The 8 T cell receptor beta chains reported below all come from one sample, sequenced in a study of cytomegalovirus exposure and HLA in healthy donors. Primers included in the PCR were 60 Vbeta and 13 Jbeta primers. The repertoire was sequenced with immunoSEQ multiplex PCR; TCRdb's copy has only in-frame clones and lacks some. The top ten hold over 7% of the sample, which has about 89,000 clones, 85% seen once. Sequences were obtained from PBMCs. Receptors originate from a man aged 40-55 years in good health and CMV-seropositive.

This chain uses TRBV11-2 with TRBJ1-3, with TRBD1 matching 11 bases. Germline trimming cut 5 bases from V and 0 bases from J; bases unmatched to any gene: 6. CDR3 length equals 17 residues. The germline CDR1 and CDR2 sequences are SGHAT and FQNNGV. The CDR3 nucleotides are TGTGCCAGCAGCCCTCGGACAGGGGGCGCCTCTGGAAACACCATATATTTT. Protein sequence: CASSPRTGGASGNTIYF.

The table lists this clone with a few counts. The chain recombines TRBV7-2 with TRBJ2-3, with 9 bases lining up with TRBD2. CDR3 length: 15 residues. CDR1 is SGHTA and CDR2 is FQGNSA in the germline V gene. Germline trimming cut 1 base from V and 6 bases from J; bases unmatched to any gene: 5. The CDR3 bases are TGTGCCAGCAGCTTAGATGGGACTAGCTTTGATACGCAGTATTTT. Translating gives CASSLDGTSFDTQYF.

The chain uses TRBV25-1 and TRBJ1-1; TRBD1 matches 7 bases. Per germline, CDR1 MGHDK and CDR2 SYGVNS. This CDR3 contains 13 residues. V was pared by 8 bases and J by 1 base, with 4 bases of the junction left unmatched. CDR3 sequence (DNA): TGTGCCAGCTCCGGACAGGAGAACACTGAAGCTTTCTTT. Encoded protein: CASSGQENTEAFF.

V is TRBV5-1 and J is TRBJ1-5; D is ambiguous. The V and J ends lost 0 bases and 4 bases respectively, with 11 bases between them. The CDR3 covers 15 residues. Per the germline V gene, CDR1 is SGHRS and CDR2 is YFSETQ. CDR3: CASSLGPAGNQPQHF. For the CDR3, the DNA is TGCGCCAGCAGCTTGGGGCCCGCGGGGAATCAGCCCCAGCATTTT.

The genes are TRBV2 and TRBJ2-2; 8 bases are a match to TRBD2. The CDR3 loop spans 16 amino acids. Per germline, CDR1 SNHLY and CDR2 FYNNEI. The V segment lost 6 bases and the J segment 5 bases; nucleotides outside the gene matches: 11. The CDR3 loop is CASSQRGRASTGELFF. CDR3 coding DNA: TGTGCCAGCAGCCAGCGGGGGAGGGCCTCGACCGGGGAGCTGTTTTTT.

About this clone itself: Other DNA sequences from this sample encode an identical CDR3 as well. The chain has TRBV11-3 and TRBJ2-5, with 7 bases lining up with TRBD2. The CDR3 loop spans 15 amino acids. CDR1 is SGHNT, CDR2 YENEEA, per germline. J was trimmed by 5 bases and V by 5 bases; bases with no gene match: 11. The CDR3 here is CASSPGMDGRETQYF. As DNA, the CDR3 is TGTGCCAGCAGCCCCGGAATGGACGGGAGGGAGACCCAGTACTTC. Full variable domain (remainder filled in from reference TRBV11-3 and TRBJ2-5): EAGVVQSPRYKIIEKKQPVAFWCNPISGHNTLYWYLQNLGQGPELLIRYENEEAVDDSQLPKDRFSAERLKGVDSTLKIQPAELGDSAVYLCASSPGMDGRETQYFGPGTRLLVL.

The rearrangement uses TRBV6-1 and TRBJ2-7; D might be TRBD2 (5 bases). V lost 8 bases to trimming and J lost 2 bases, with 10 bases between them. The CDR3 has 12 amino acids. From germline, CDR1 is MNHNS and CDR2 SASEGT. The CDR3 loop reads CASSAGAYEQYF. Here the CDR3 DNA reads TGTGCCAGCTCAGCCGGGGCCTACGAGCAGTACTTC.

The gene calls are TRBV28 and TRBJ2-1; 11 nucleotides align to TRBD2. The germline CDR1 and CDR2 sequences are MDHEN and SYDVKM. Trimming removed 6 bases from V and 4 bases from J; junction bases left unmatched: 5. The CDR3 totals 15 residues. The CDR3 region is CASRETSGKYNEQFF. The CDR3 nucleotides read TGTGCCAGCAGAGAGACTAGCGGGAAATACAATGAGCAGTTCTTC.